The 7 T cell receptor beta chains presented below share a single source sample, sequenced in a study of shared clonotypes between healthy human individuals. Data came from immunoSEQ multiplex PCR; TCRdb stores just in-frame clones and leaves some out. The data hold some 2,500,000 clones, with roughly 93% observed a single time. The material sequenced was naive CD4+ T cells from PBMCs. Subset reported: CD45RA+ positively selected. All receptors derive from a man aged 18 to 35 in good health. Some clones in this sample may be carry-over from other donors' samples.

The chain recombines TRBV7-9 with TRBJ1-1; D not resolved. Germline V gene sequence: CDR1 SEHNR, CDR2 FQNEAQ (reference sequence). This CDR3 contains 12 residues. With 1 base removed from V and 4 bases from J, the gap between germline ends came to 4 bases. The CDR3 region has the DNA TGTGCCAGCAGCTTAGTCCCCACTGAAGCTTTCTTT. Translated: CASSLVPTEAFF.

This clone occurred once. The chain is built from TRBV28 and TRBJ1-2; 7 bases agree with TRBD1. The CDR3 spans 16 residues. CDR1 is MDHEN, CDR2 SYDVKM, per germline. V gave up 7 bases and J gave up 0 bases; unmatched junction bases: 11. The CDR3 spells CASIPPGDSPNYGYTF. The CDR3 DNA is TGTGCCAGCATCCCTCCCGGGGACAGTCCTAACTATGGCTACACCTTC.

CDR3 sequence: CASSAVPGYEQYF. Written as DNA, the CDR3 is TGTGCCAGCAGCGCCGTCCCTGGTTACGAGCAGTACTTC. This chain uses TRBV7-3 with TRBJ2-7, with D uncertain. The CDR3 is 13 amino acids. Looked up from germline, CDR1 is SGHTA and CDR2 is FQGTGA. Trimming took off 5 bases at V and 4 bases at J, with 12 bases between the two ends. The complete variable domain, with remaining parts taken from reference TRBV7-3 and TRBJ2-7, reads GAGVSQTPSNKVTEKGKYVELRCDPISGHTALYWYRQSLGQGPEFLIYFQGTGAADDSGLPNDRFFAVRPEGSVSTLKIQRTERGDSAVYLCASSAVPGYEQYFGPGTRLTVT.

The V call is TRBV2, the J call TRBJ2-1; 14 bases are a match to TRBD2. Looked up from germline, CDR1 is SNHLY and CDR2 is FYNNEI. J lost 4 bases, V lost 7 bases, and 12 bases had no gene match. This CDR3 comprises 18 residues. CDR3 sequence reads: CASTPLGLAGVGYNEQFF. CDR3 bases: TGTGCCAGCACTCCCTTGGGACTAGCGGGAGTCGGGTACAATGAGCAGTTCTTC.

The chain couples TRBV28 to TRBJ2-7; no clear D. The V end was cut by 4 bases, the J end by 1 base, with 14 bases between. Germline assignment: CDR1 MDHEN and CDR2 SYDVKM. This CDR3 is 15 amino acids long. For the CDR3, the DNA is TGTGCCAGCAGTTACGTATCCGCCAGGTCCTACGAGCAGTACTTC. It translates to CASSYVSARSYEQYF.

The chain couples TRBV28 to TRBJ2-5; D may be TRBD2 (6 bases). The CDR3 sequence is 11 residues long. Germline lookup yields CDR1 MDHEN and CDR2 SYDVKM. V was trimmed by 2 bases and J by 9 bases, leaving 7 bases between them. The chain's CDR3 is CASSLREAQYF. As DNA, the CDR3 is TGTGCCAGCAGTTTAAGGGAGGCCCAGTACTTC.

The genes are TRBV9 and TRBJ2-7; 8 bases line up with TRBD1. Germline CDR1 is SGDLS and CDR2 is YYNGEE. V shed 4 bases, J shed 1 base, and the junction held 4 bases outside the gene matches. This CDR3 has 14 residues. The CDR3 nucleotides are TGTGCCAGCAGCTTCGGACAGGGATCCTACGAGCAGTACTTC. Its protein product is CASSFGQGSYEQYF.